These 18 T cell receptor beta chains originate from one sample sequenced in a study of CD8 T cells in ankylosing spondylitis (dated by TCRdb to about 2017). The library was prepared using 5' RACE. Sequencing instrument: Illumina HiSeq 2500. Using fastp at Q25 and MiXCR, TCRdb reprocessed the public reads and kept productive beta chains. Each CDR3 protein gets just one entry, which takes the most common genes and DNA from the rows behind it. The sample yields 150,000 to 200,000 distinct CDR3 sequences; 11% were counted once. About 27% of the sample is in the top ten clones. The sample was blood, either unsorted or a sorted T cell fraction (not recorded which). The receptors were sampled from a male donor with ankylosing spondylitis or in good health (not recorded which).

This clonotype has a count of ten or more. This CDR3 is CSAKEPSGMNTGELFF. In DNA form, the CDR3 reads TGCAGTGCTAAGGAACCCAGCGGGATGAACACCGGGGAGCTGTTTTTT. V usage is TRBV20-1 and J usage is TRBJ2-2; 7 positions match TRBD2. This CDR3 has 16 amino acids. Germline V gene lookup returns CDR1 DFQATT and CDR2 SNEGSKA (reference sequence). V lost 4 bases to trimming and J lost 1 base; unmatched junction nucleotides: 9.

V usage is TRBV19 and J usage is TRBJ2-2; the match to TRBD1 covers 7 bases. CDR1 and CDR2 from the germline V gene are LNHDA and SQIVND (reference sequence). Trimming took 7 bases from V and 7 from J; bases not matched to a gene: 9. This CDR3 has 14 amino acids. The CDR3 nucleotides are TGTGCCAGTACCCACAGGGGAACGAACGGGGAGCTGTTTTTT. Its protein product is CASTHRGTNGELFF.

This clonotype was recorded at least ten times. The chain combines TRBV4-1 with TRBJ1-1; D remains unclear. Germline V gene lookup returns CDR1 MGHRA and CDR2 YSYEKL. The V end lost 0 bases, the J end lost 7 bases, and 9 bases lay between the germline ends. The CDR3 spans 13 residues. CDR3 DNA sequence: TGCGCCAGCAGCCAAGATGAGGAATTTGAAGCTTTCTTT. Translation: CASSQDEEFEAFF.

This clonotype was seen many times. The chain employs TRBV5-1 and TRBJ2-7; TRBD1 matches at 9 bases. The CDR3 consists of 15 residues. Germline CDR1 reads SGHRS; CDR2 reads YFSETQ. With 7 bases clipped from V and 1 base from J, the junction kept 9 bases outside the gene matches. The CDR3 here is CASGHGTGMSYEQYF. The CDR3 DNA sequence: TGCGCCAGCGGGCACGGGACAGGGATGTCCTACGAGCAGTACTTC.

The chain has TRBV7-9 and TRBJ2-7, with D unresolved. Germline CDR1 reads SEHNR; CDR2 reads FQNEAQ (reference sequence). The CDR3 consists of 12 residues. V lost 5 bases to trimming and J lost 5 bases, with 10 bases between them. This CDR3 is CASSLVSNEQYF. The CDR3 coding sequence is TGTGCCAGCAGCCTTGTCAGCAACGAGCAGTACTTC.

This clonotype was observed many times. The J gene is TRBJ1-1, the V gene TRBV5-1, with D perhaps TRBD1 (6 bases). Germline V gene sequence: CDR1 SGHRS, CDR2 YFSETQ. The CDR3 has 13 residues. V lost 5 bases, J lost 1 base, and 9 bases lay in between. The CDR3 nucleotides read TGCGCCAGCAGGCAGGGACAGAACACTGAAGCTTTCTTT. Translating it yields CASRQGQNTEAFF.

This clonotype was picked up a small number of times. The chain carries TRBV14 and TRBJ2-5, with D tentatively TRBD2 (5 bases). The CDR3 length is 15 residues. Trimming stripped 0 bases from V and 2 bases from J, with 10 bases between. Germline CDR1 is SGHDN and CDR2 is FVKESK. The CDR3 nucleotides are TGTGCCAGCAGCCAAGAACTGGGGAGACAAGAGACCCAGTACTTC. It specifies CASSQELGRQETQYF.

This clonotype came up once. An end of the junction differs from the germline gene, which may be a read error. V usage is TRBV11-2 and J usage is TRBJ2-7; D ambiguous. The CDR3 is made up of 15 amino acids. The germline V gene encodes CDR1 SGHAT and CDR2 FQNNGV. CDR3 nucleotide sequence: TGTGCCAGCAGCTTGGCCCCGTTGGGCTCCTACGAGCACTACTTC. Protein sequence: CASSLAPLGSYEHYF.

This clonotype was seen many times. The chain joins TRBV9 to TRBJ2-5, with unresolved D. CDR3 length: 12 residues. Germline lookup yields CDR1 SGDLS and CDR2 YYNGEE. V dropped 0 bases and J dropped 6 bases, with 6 bases sitting between them. The CDR3 DNA is TGTGCCAGCAGCGTAGATGAGCAGACCCAGTACTTC. Residues: CASSVDEQTQYF.

This clonotype has at least ten counts. V usage is TRBV4-3 and J usage is TRBJ2-1; 13 nucleotides agree with TRBD2. Trimming took 4 bases from V and 9 from J; bases not matched to a gene: 12. The CDR3 spans 17 residues. Germline values: CDR1 LGHNA, CDR2 YSLEER. The CDR3 reads CASSREPTSGGGSEQFF. The DNA for the CDR3 is TGCGCCAGCAGCCGGGAACCAACTAGCGGGGGGGGTAGTGAGCAGTTCTTC.

This clonotype has more than one count but fewer than ten. This sequence joins TRBV15 and TRBJ2-1, with D tentatively TRBD2 (5 bases). The V gene lost 4 bases and the J gene lost 2 bases, with 21 bases spanning the gap. The length of the CDR3 is 18 residues. Germline assignment: CDR1 LNHNV and CDR2 YYDKDF (reference sequence). CDR3 in amino acids: CATSTLKSGLPTYNEQFF. In nucleotides, the CDR3 is TGTGCCACCAGCACCTTGAAAAGCGGTTTACCGACCTACAATGAGCAGTTCTTC.

Many counts were recorded for this clonotype. The V and J genes are TRBV5-1 and TRBJ2-5; 8 bases are shared with TRBD2. The V and J ends lost 3 bases and 2 bases, in that order; junction bases with no gene match: 9. Germline V lookup: CDR1 SGHRS, CDR2 YFSETQ. The CDR3 is made up of 16 amino acids. The CDR3 loop is CASSSVLAGLQETQYF. The DNA of the CDR3 is TGCGCCAGCAGCTCCGTGCTAGCGGGCCTACAAGAGACCCAGTACTTC.

Ten or more counts support this clonotype. The V gene is TRBV4-3, the J gene TRBJ1-2; D remains unclear. With 1 base removed from V and 9 bases from J, the gap between germline ends came to 6 bases. The germline gives CDR1 LGHNA, CDR2 YSLEER. The CDR3 covers 11 residues. The CDR3 DNA is TGCGCCAGCAGCCAAGGGAGTCGCTACACCTTC. It specifies CASSQGSRYTF.

This clonotype was detected ten times or more. The V gene is TRBV6-2 or TRBV6-3, the J gene TRBJ2-4, with 9 positions matching TRBD2. The length of the CDR3 is 16 residues. The V gene end was trimmed by 0 bases and the J gene end by 6 bases; junction bases not matched to a gene: 6. Germline V gives CDR1 MNHEY, CDR2 SVGEGT. The CDR3 DNA is TGTGCCAGCAGTTACTCGAGTAGCGGGGGATTAAACATTCAGTACTTC. Translated: CASSYSSSGGLNIQYF.

This clonotype was recorded at least ten times. V is TRBV9 and J is TRBJ2-7, with TRBD1 matching 9 bases. The CDR3 is made up of 15 amino acids. Germline CDR1 and CDR2: SGDLS and YYNGEE. Trimming took 0 bases from V and 1 from J; bases not matched to a gene: 2. The CDR3 sequence is CASSVGDRGSYEQYF. Written as DNA, the CDR3 is TGTGCCAGCAGCGTAGGTGACAGGGGGTCCTACGAGCAGTACTTC.

This clonotype was counted many times. The rearrangement joins TRBV12-3 or TRBV12-4 to TRBJ2-7, with a possible D match to TRBD1 (6 bases). Trimming cost V 4 bases and J 5 bases, with 15 bases left between them. The CDR3 has 14 amino acids. CDR3 nucleotide sequence: TGTGCCAGCAGTTCGTACAGGGTAGTGGACGAGCAGTACTTC. The encoded protein is CASSSYRVVDEQYF.

This clonotype was seen at least ten times. V gene TRBV5-1 combines with J gene TRBJ1-1; D is unresolved. Germline CDR1 and CDR2: SGHRS and YFSETQ. CDR3 length equals 15 residues. Trimming shortened V by 0 bases and J by 4 bases, and 13 bases separated the two germline ends. This CDR3 reads CASSLELGASTEAFF. The CDR3 region has the DNA TGCGCCAGCAGCTTGGAATTGGGCGCCAGCACTGAAGCTTTCTTT.

In its sample, this clonotype was seen many times. The CDR3 nucleotides read TGTGCCAGCTCACCACTTAAGTCCGGACAGGGGGCTGAAGCTTTCTTT. Translating gives CASSPLKSGQGAEAFF. The genes are TRBV18 and TRBJ1-1, with 10 bases lining up with TRBD1. The CDR3 has 16 residues. Germline values: CDR1 KGHSH, CDR2 LQKENI. With V trimmed by 1 base and J by 6 bases, 8 bases remained unmatched.